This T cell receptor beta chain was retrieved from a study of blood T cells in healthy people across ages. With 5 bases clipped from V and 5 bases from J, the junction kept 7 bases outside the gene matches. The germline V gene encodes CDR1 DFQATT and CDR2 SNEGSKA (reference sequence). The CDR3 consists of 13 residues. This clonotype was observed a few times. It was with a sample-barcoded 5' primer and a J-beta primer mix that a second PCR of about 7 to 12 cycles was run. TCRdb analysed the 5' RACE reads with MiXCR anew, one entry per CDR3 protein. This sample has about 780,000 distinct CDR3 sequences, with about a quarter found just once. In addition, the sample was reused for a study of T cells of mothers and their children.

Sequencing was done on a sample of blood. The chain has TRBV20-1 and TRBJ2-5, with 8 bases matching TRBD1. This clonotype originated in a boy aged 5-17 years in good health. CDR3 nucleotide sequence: TGCAGTGCTTCACGGACAGGGCCCGAGACCCAGTACTTC. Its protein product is CSASRTGPETQYF.